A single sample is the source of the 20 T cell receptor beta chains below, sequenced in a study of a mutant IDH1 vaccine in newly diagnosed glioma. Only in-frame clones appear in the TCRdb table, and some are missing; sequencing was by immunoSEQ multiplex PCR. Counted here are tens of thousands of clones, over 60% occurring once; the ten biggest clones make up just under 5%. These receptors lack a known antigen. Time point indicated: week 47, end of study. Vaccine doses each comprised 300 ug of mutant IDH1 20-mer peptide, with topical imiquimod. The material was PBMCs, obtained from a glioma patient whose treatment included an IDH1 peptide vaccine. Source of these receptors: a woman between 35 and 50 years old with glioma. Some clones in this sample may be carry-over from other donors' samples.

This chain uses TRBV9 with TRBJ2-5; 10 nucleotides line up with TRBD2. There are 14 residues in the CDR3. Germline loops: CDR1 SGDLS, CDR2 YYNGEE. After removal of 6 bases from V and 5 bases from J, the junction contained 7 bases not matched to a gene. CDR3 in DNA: TGTGCCAGCAATAGCGGGGGGATCCAGGAGACCCAGTACTTC. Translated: CASNSGGIQETQYF. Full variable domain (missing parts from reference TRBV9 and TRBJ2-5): DSGVTQTPKHLITATGQRVTLRCSPRSGDLSVYWYQQSLDQGLQFLIQYYNGEERAKGNILERFSAQQFPDLHSELNLSSLELGDSALYFCASNSGGIQETQYFGPGTRLLVL.

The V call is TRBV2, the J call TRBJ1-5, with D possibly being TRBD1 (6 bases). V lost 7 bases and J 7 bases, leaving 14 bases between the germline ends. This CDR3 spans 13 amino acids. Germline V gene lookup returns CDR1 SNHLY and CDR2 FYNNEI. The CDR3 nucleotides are TGTGCCAGCACGGGGGGGGCACACCAGCCCCAGCATTTT. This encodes CASTGGAHQPQHF. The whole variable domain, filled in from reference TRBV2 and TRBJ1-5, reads EPEVTQTPSHQVTQMGQEVILRCVPISNHLYFYWYRQILGQKVEFLVSFYNNEISEKSEIFDDQFSVERPDGSNFTLKIRSTKLEDSAMYFCASTGGAHQPQHFGDGTRLSIL.

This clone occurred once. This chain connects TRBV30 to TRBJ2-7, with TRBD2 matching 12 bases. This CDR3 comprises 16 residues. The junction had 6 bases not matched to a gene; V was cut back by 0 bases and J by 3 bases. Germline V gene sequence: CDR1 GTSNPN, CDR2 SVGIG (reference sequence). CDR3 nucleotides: TGTGCCTGGAGTGTCCCTAGCGGGGGGGCCCTCTACGAGCAGTACTTC. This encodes CAWSVPSGGALYEQYF.

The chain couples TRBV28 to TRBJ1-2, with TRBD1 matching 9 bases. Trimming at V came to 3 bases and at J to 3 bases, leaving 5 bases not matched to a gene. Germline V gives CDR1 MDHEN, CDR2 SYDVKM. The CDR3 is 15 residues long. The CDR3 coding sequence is TGTGCCAGCAGTTTCCGACAGGGGGTTGACTATGGCTACACCTTC. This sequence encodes CASSFRQGVDYGYTF.

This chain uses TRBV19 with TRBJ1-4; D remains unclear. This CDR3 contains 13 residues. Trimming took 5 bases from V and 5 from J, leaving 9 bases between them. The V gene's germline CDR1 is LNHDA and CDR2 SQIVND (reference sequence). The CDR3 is CASSPLGNEKLFF. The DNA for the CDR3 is TGTGCCAGTAGTCCTCTGGGGAATGAAAAACTGTTTTTT.

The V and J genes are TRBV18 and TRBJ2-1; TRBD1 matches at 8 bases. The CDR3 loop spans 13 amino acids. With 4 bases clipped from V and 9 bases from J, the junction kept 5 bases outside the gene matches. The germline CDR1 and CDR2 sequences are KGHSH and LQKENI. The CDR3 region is CASSHGQGSEQFF. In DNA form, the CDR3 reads TGTGCCAGCTCACACGGACAGGGTTCTGAGCAGTTCTTC. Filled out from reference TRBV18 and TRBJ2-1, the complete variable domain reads NAGVMQNPRHLVRRRGQEARLRCSPMKGHSHVYWYRQLPEEGLKFMVYLQKENIIDESGMPKERFSAEFPKEGPSILRIQQVVRGDSAAYFCASSHGQGSEQFFGPGTRLTVL.

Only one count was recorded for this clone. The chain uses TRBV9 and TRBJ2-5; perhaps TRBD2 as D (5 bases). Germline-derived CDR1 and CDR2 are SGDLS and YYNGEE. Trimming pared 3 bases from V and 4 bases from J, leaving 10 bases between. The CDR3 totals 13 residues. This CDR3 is CASSGEPPETQYF. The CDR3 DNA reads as TGTGCCAGCAGCGGGGAGCCGCCAGAGACCCAGTACTTC. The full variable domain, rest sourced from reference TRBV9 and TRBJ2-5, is DSGVTQTPKHLITATGQRVTLRCSPRSGDLSVYWYQQSLDQGLQFLIQYYNGEERAKGNILERFSAQQFPDLHSELNLSSLELGDSALYFCASSGEPPETQYFGPGTRLLVL.

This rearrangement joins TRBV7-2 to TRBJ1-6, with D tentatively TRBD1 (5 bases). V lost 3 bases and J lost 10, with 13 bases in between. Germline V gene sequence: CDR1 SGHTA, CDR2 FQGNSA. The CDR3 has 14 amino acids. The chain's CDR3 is CASSFRGGGSPLHF. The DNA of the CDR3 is TGTGCCAGCAGCTTCCGGGGTGGGGGGTCACCCCTCCACTTT.

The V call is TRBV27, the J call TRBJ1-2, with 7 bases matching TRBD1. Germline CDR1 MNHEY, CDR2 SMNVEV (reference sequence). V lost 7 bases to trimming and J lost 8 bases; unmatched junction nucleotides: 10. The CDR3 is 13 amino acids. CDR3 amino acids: CASIKQGISGYTF. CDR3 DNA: TGTGCCAGCATCAAACAGGGGATATCGGGCTACACCTTC.

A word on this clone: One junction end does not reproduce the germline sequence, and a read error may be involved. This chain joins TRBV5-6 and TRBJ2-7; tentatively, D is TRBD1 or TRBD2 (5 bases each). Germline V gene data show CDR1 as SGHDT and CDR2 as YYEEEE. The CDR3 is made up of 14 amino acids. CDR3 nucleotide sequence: TGTGCCAGCAGTTTGGGGGACGGAGCCTACGAGCAGTACTTC. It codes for CASSLGDGAYEQYF.

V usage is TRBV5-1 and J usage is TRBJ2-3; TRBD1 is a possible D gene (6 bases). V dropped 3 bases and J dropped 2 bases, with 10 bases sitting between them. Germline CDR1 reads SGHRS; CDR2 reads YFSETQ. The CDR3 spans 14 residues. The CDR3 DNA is TGCGCCAGCAGCTGGACAGTCTCCACAGATACGCAGTATTTT. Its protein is CASSWTVSTDTQYF.

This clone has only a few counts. CDR3 protein: CASSLPASYEQYF. The CDR3 bases are TGTGCCAGCAGCTTGCCAGCGAGCTACGAGCAGTACTTC. J is TRBJ2-7 and V is TRBV5-4; no clear D gene. Trimming cost V 1 base and J 3 bases, with 8 bases left between them. Germline lookup yields CDR1 SGHNT and CDR2 YYREEE (reference sequence). The CDR3 runs 13 residues.

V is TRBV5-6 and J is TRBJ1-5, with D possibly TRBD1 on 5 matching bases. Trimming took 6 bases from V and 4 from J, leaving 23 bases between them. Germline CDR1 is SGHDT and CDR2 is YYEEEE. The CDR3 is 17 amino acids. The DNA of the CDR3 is TGTGCCAGCACCCATACCGACAGACGGAAAGATAATCAGCCCCAGCATTTT. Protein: CASTHTDRRKDNQPQHF.

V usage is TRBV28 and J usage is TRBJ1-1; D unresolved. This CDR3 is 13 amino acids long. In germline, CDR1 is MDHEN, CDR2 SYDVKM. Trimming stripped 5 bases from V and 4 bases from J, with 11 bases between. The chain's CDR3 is CASSLASGTEAFF. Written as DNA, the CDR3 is TGTGCCAGCAGTCTGGCGAGTGGCACTGAAGCTTTCTTT.

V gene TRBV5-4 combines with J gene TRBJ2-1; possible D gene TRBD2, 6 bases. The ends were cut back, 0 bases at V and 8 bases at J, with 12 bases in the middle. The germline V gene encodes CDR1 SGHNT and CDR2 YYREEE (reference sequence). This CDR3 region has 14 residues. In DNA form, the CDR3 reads TGTGCCAGCAGCTTGGCGGGAGTTTTGGATGAGCAGTTCTTC. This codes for CASSLAGVLDEQFF.

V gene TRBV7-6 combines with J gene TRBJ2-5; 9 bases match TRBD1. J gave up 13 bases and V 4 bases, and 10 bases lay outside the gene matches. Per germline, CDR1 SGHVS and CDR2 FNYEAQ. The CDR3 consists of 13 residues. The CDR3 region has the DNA TGTGCCAGCAGCTCCGGGACAGGGTCCGATCTGTACTTC. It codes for CASSSGTGSDLYF.

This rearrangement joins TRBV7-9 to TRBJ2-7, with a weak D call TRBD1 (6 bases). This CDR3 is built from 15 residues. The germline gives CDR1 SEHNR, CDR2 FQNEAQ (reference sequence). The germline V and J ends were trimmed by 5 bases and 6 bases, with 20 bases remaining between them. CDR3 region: CASSARWHPQGEQYF. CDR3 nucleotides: TGTGCCAGCAGCGCCCGATGGCACCCACAGGGCGAGCAGTACTTC.

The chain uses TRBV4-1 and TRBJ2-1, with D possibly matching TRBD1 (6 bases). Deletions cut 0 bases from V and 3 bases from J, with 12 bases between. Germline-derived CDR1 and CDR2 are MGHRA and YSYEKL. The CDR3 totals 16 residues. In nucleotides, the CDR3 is TGCGCCAGCAGCCAAGAACAGGGCGCAGTCTACAATGAGCAGTTCTTC. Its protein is CASSQEQGAVYNEQFF.

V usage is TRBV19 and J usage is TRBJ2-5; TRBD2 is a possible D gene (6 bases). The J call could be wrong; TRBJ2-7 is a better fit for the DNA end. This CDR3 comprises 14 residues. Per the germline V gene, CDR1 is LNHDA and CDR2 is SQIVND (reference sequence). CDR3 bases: TGTGCCAGCAGCCCCCGGGGGAGAGATTACGAGCAGTACTTC. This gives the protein CASSPRGRDYEQYF.

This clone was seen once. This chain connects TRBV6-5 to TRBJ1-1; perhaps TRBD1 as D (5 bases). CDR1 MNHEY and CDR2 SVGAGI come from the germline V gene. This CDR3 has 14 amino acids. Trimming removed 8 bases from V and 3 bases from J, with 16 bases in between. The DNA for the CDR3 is TGTGCCAGCCACCCCTGGCGAGGGGACACTGAAGCTTTCTTT. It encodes CASHPWRGDTEAFF.